This paragraph reports one T cell receptor (beta chain). This specimen belongs to a study of blood T cell repertoires in COVID-19. Study background: Specimens from acute and convalescent COVID-19 originated in the United States, Italy and Spain.

The protocol was immunoSEQ multiplex PCR, while the TCRdb copy is restricted to in-frame clones and leaves out a portion. The data hold about 320,000 clones, with roughly 90% observed a single time. CDR3 size: 14 residues. Germline lookup yields CDR1 SGHTA and CDR2 FQGTGA. V shed 9 bases, J shed 6 bases, and the junction held 8 bases outside the gene matches. The receptor comes from a man aged 60 to 75 who had recovered from COVID-19. The chain couples TRBV7-3 to TRBJ1-5; 10 bases are a match to TRBD1. Sample: PBMCs or T cells enriched from blood (not recorded which). In DNA form, the CDR3 reads TGTGCCAGAGACCGGGACAGGGGATTTCAGCCCCAGCATTTT. It yields the protein CARDRDRGFQPQHF.